This T cell receptor (beta chain) was retrieved from a study of T cell responses to AZD1222 COVID-19 vaccine. V was pared by 1 base and J by 2 bases, with 12 bases between. Germline-derived CDR1 and CDR2 are LNHDA and SQIVND (reference sequence). The CDR3 sequence is 16 residues long. The protocol was immunoSEQ multiplex PCR, while the TCRdb copy is restricted to in-frame clones and leaves out a portion. The sample gives approximately 140,000 clones, roughly 90% of which show up once; about 3.6% is in the top ten. As to this clone: Antigen unknown.

General study results and limits: There were mostly white British donors and more females than males, and clonal diversity was possibly underestimated. Seropositive AZD1222 recipients at baseline numbered only five to seven. Among vaccine-associated CD4 TCRs, coverage spanned spike, with dominance at 160-218 and 743-854.

The gene calls are TRBV19 and TRBJ1-5; D may be TRBD1 (6 bases). The sequences come from peripheral blood, collected 28 days after the second AZD1222 dose. This TCR came from an adult who received the AZD1222 COVID-19 vaccine. In DNA form, the CDR3 reads TGTGCCAGTAGTATAGCTCAGGGGATTCGCAATCAGCCCCAGCATTTT. As protein: CASSIAQGIRNQPQHF.